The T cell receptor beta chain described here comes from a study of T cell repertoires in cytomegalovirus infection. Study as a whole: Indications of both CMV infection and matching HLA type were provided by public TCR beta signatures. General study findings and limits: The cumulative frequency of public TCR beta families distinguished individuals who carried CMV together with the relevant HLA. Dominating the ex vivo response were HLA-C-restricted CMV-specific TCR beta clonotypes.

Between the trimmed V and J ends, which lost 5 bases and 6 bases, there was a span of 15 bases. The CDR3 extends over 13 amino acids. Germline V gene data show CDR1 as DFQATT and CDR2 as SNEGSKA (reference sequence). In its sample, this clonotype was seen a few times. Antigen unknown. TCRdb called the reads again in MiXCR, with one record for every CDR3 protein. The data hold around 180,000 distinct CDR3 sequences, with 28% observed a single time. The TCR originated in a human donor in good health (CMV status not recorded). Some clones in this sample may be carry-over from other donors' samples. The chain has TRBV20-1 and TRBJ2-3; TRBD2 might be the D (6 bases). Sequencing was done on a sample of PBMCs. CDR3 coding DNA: TGCAGTGCTCACCCCCCGCTAGCGGATACGCAGTATTTT. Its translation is CSAHPPLADTQYF.